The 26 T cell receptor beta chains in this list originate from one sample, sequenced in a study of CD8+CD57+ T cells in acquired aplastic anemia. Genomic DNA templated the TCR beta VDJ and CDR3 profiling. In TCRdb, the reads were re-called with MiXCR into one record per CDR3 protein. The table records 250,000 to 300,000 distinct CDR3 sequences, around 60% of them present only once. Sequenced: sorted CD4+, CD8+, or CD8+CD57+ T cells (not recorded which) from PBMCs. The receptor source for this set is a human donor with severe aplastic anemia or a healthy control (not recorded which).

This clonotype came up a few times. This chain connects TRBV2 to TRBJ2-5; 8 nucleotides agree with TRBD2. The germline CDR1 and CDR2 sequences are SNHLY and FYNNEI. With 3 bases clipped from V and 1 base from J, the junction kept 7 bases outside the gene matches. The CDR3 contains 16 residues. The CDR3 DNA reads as TGTGCCAGCAGTGATGATCTCGGGGGGGCCCAAGAGACCCAGTACTTC. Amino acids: CASSDDLGGAQETQYF.

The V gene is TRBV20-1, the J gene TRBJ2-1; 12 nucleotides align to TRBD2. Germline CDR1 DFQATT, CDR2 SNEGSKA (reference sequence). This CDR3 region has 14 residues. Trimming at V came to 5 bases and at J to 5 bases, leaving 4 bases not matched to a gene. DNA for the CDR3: TGCAGTGCTTTGACTAGCGGGGGCCACAATGAGCAGTTCTTC. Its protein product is CSALTSGGHNEQFF.

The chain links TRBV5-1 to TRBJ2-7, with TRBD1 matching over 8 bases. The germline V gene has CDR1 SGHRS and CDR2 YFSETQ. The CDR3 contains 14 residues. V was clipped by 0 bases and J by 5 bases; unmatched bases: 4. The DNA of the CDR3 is TGCGCCAGCAGCTTGGGGGACAGGAACCACGAGCAGTACTTC. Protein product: CASSLGDRNHEQYF.

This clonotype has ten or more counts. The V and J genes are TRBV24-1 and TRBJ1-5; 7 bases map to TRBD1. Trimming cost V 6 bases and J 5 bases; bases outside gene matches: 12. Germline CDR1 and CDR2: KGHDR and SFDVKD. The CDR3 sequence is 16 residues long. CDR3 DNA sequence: TGTGCCACCAGTAGCTCCCGGACAGGTGCCTATCAGCCCCAGCATTTT. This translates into CATSSSRTGAYQPQHF.

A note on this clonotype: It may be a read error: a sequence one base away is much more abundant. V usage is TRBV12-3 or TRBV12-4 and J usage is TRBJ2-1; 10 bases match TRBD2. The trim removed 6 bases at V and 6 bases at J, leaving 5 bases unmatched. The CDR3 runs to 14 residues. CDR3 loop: CASSLAGEANEQFF. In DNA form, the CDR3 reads TGTGCCAGCAGCCTAGCGGGGGAAGCCAATGAGCAGTTCTTC.

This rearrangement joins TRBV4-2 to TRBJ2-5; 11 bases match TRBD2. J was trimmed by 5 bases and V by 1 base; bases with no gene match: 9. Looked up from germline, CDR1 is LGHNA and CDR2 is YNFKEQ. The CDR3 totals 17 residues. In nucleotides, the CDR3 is TGTGCCAGCAGCCAAGGGTTAGCGGGGGGGGATTACGAGACCCAGTACTTC. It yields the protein CASSQGLAGGDYETQYF.

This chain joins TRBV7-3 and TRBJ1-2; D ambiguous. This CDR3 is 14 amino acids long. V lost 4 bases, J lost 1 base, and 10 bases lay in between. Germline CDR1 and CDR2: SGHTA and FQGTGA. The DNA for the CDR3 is TGTGCCAGCAGCTCTTCGACACTTAACTATGGCTACACCTTC. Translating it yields CASSSSTLNYGYTF.

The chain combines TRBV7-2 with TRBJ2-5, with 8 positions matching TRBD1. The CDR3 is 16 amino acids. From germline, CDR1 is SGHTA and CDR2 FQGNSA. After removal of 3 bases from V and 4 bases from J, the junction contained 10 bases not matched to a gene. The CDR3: CASSLDSQGEGETQYF. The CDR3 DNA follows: TGTGCCAGCAGCTTGGACTCACAGGGGGAAGGAGAGACCCAGTACTTC.

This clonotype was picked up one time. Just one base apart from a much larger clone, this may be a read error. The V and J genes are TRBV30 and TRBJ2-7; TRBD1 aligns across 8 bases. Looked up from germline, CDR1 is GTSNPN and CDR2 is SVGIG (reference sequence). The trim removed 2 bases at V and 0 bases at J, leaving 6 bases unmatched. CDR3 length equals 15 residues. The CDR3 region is CAWSRGQVISYEQYF. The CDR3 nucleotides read TGTGCCTGGAGTCGGGGACAGGTGATCTCCTACGAGCAGTACTTC.

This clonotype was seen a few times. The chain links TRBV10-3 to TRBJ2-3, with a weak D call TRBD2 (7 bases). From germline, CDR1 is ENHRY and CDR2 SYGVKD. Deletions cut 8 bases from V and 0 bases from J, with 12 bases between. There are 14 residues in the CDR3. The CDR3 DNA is TGTGCCATCGGGGGGGGGGCTAGCACAGATACGCAGTATTTT. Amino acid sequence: CAIGGGASTDTQYF.

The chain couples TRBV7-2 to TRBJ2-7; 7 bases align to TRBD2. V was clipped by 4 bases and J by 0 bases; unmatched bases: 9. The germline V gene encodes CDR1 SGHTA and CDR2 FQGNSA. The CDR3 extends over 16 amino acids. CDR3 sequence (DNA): TGTGCCAGCAGCTCCCTTGGGGGGGAGGACTCCTACGAGCAGTACTTC. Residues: CASSSLGGEDSYEQYF.

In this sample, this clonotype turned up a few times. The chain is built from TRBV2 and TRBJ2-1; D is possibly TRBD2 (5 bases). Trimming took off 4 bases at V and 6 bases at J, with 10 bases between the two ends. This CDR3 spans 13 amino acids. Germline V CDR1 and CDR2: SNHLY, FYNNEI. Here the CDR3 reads CASSATSLNEQFF. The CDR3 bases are TGTGCCAGCAGTGCCACTAGTCTCAATGAGCAGTTCTTC. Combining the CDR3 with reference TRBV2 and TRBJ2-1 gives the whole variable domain EPEVTQTPSHQVTQMGQEVILRCVPISNHLYFYWYRQILGQKVEFLVSFYNNEISEKSEIFDDQFSVERPDGSNFTLKIRSTKLEDSAMYFCASSATSLNEQFFGPGTRLTVL.

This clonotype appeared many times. This CDR3 reads CASARGSGANVLTF. The CDR3 coding sequence is TGTGCTAGTGCCAGAGGATCTGGGGCCAACGTCCTGACTTTC. V and J are TRBV12-5 and TRBJ2-6; D remains unclear. V was clipped by 7 bases and J by 1 base, with 8 bases between them. The CDR3 spans 14 residues. Per the germline V gene, CDR1 is LGHNT and CDR2 is FRNRAP. The whole variable domain, remainder taken from reference TRBV12-5 and TRBJ2-6, is DARVTQTPRHKVTEMGQEVTMRCQPILGHNTVFWYRQTMMQGLELLAYFRNRAPLDDSGMPKDRFSAEMPDATLATLKIQPSEPRDSAVYFCASARGSGANVLTFGAGSRLTVL.

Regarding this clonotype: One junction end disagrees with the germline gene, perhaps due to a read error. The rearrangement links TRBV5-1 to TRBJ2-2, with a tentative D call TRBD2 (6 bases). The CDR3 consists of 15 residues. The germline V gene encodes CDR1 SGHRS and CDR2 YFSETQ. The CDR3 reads CASSLDGRNTWELFF. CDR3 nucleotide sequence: TGCGCCAGCAGCTTGGATGGGAGGAACACCTGGGAGCTGTTTTTT.

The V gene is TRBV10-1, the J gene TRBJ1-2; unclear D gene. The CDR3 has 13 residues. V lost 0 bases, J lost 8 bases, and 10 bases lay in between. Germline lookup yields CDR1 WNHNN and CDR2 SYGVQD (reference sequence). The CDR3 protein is CASSESRFGGYTF. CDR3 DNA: TGCGCCAGCAGTGAGTCCCGGTTTGGCGGCTACACCTTC.

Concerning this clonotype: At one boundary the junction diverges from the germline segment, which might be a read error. The CDR3 is CAISPGTGPYERYF. Here the CDR3 DNA reads TGTGCCATCAGTCCCGGGACAGGGCCCTACGAGCGGTACTTC. This chain joins TRBV10-3 and TRBJ2-7; 9 bases align to TRBD1. The CDR3 spans 14 residues. In germline, CDR1 is ENHRY, CDR2 SYGVKD.

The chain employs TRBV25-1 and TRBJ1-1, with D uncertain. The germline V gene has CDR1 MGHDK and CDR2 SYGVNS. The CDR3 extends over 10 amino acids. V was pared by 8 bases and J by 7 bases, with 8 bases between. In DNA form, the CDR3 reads TGTGCCAGCGTGGACGGTGAAGCTTTCTTT. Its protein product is CASVDGEAFF.

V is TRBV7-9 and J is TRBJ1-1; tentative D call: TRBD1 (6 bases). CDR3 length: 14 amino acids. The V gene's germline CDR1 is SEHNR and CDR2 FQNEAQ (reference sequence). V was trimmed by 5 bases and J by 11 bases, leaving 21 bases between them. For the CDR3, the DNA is TGTGCCAGCAGCCAAGACGACAACAGGGAGGACGCTTTCTTT. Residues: CASSQDDNREDAFF. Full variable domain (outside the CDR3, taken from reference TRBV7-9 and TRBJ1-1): DTGVSQNPRHKITKRGQNVTFRCDPISEHNRLYWYRQTLGQGPEFLTYFQNEAQLEKSRLLSDRFSAERPKGSFSTLEIQRTEQGDSAMYLCASSQDDNREDAFFGQGTRLTVV.

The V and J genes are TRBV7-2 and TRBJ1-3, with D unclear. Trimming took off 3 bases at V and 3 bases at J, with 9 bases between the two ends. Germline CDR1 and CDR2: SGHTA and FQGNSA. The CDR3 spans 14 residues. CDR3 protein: CASSFRRLGNTIYF. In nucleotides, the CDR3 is TGTGCCAGCAGCTTCAGAAGACTTGGAAACACCATATATTTT.

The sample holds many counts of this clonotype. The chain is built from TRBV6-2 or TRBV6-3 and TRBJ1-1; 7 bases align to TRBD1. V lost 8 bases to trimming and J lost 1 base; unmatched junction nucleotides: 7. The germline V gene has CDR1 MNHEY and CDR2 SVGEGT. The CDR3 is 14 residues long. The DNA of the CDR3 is TGTGCCAGCGGCCAAGGGACAGCGAACACTGAAGCTTTCTTT. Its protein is CASGQGTANTEAFF.

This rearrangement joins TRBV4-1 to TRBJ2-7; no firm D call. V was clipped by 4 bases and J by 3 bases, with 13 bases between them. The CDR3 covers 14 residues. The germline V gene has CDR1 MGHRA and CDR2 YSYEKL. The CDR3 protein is CASSPRSTNYEQYF. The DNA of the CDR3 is TGCGCCAGCAGCCCAAGGAGTACCAACTACGAGCAGTACTTC.

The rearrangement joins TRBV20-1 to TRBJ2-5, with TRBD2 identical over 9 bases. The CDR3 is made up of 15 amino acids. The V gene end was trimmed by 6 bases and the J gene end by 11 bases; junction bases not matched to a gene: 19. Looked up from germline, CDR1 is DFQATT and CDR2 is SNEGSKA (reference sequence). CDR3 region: CSAPGASGVYNEQYF. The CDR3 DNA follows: TGCAGTGCACCCGGAGCTAGCGGGGTCTACAATGAGCAGTACTTC.

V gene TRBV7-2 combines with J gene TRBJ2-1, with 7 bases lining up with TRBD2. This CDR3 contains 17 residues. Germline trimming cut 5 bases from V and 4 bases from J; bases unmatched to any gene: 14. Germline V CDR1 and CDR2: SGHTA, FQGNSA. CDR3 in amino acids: CASSALWTRQTYNEQFF. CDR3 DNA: TGTGCCAGCAGCGCCCTTTGGACTAGGCAGACTTACAATGAGCAGTTCTTC. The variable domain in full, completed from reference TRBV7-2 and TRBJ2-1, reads GAGVSQSPSNKVTEKGKDVELRCDPISGHTALYWYRQSLGQGLEFLIYFQGNSAPDKSGLPSDRFSAERTGGSVSTLTIQRTQQEDSAVYLCASSALWTRQTYNEQFFGPGTRLTVL.

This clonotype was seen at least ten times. In DNA, the CDR3 is TGCGCCAGCAGCTTGGGGGCGTCTGGGGCCAACGTCCTGACTTTC. This gives the protein CASSLGASGANVLTF. The chain employs TRBV5-1 and TRBJ2-6, with D unclear. Germline CDR1 and CDR2: SGHRS and YFSETQ. V gave up 0 bases and J gave up 1 base, with 5 bases separating them. CDR3 length: 15 residues.

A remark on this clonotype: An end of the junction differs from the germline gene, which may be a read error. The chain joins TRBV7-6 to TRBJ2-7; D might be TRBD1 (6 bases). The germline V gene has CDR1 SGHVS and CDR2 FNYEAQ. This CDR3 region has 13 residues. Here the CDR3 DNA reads TGTGTCAGCAGCTTAGATTGGGACAACGAGCAGTACTTC. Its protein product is CVSSLDWDNEQYF.

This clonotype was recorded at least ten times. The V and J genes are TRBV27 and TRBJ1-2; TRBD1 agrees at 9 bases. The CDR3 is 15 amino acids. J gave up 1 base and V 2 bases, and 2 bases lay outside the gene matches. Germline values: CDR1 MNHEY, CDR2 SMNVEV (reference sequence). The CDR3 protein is CASSLRDRVNYGYTF. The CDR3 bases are TGTGCCAGCAGTTTAAGGGACAGGGTTAACTATGGCTACACCTTC.